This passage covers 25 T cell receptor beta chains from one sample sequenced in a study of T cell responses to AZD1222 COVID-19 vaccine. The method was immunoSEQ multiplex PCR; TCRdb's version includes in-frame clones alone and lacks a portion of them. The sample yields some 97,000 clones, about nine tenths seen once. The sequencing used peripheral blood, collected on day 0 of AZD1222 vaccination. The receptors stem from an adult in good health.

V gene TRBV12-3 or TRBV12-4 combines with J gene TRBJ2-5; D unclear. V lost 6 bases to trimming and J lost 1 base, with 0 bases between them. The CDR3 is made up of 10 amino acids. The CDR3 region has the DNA TGTGCCAGCAGCCAAGAGACCCAGTACTTC. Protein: CASSQETQYF.

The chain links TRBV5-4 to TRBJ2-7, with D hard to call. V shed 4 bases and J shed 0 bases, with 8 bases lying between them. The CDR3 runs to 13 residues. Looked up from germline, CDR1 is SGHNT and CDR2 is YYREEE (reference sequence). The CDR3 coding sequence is TGTGCCAGCAGCCCAAGGGACTCCTACGAGCAGTACTTC. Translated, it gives CASSPRDSYEQYF.

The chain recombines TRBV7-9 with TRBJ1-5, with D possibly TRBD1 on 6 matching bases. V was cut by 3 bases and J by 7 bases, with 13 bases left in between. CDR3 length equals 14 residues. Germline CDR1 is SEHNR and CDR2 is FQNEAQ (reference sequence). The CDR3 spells CASSFLGGGQPQHF. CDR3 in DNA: TGTGCCAGCAGCTTTCTAGGGGGAGGCCAGCCCCAGCATTTT.

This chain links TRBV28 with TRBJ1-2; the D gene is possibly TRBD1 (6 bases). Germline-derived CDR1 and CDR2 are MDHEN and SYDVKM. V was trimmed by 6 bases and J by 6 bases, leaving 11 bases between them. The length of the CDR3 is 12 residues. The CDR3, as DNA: TGTGCCAGCAGCAAACAGGGAGATGGCTACACCTTC. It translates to CASSKQGDGYTF.

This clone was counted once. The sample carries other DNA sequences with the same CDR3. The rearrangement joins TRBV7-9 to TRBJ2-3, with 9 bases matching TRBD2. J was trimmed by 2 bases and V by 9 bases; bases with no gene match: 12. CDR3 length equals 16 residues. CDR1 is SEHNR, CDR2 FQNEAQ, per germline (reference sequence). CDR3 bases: TGTGCCAGTAGCCGGTCTAGCGGGACTACCACAGATACGCAGTATTTT. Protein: CASSRSSGTTTDTQYF.

CDR3 protein: CASSQGLGELLNTEAFF. Here the CDR3 DNA reads TGTGCCAGCAGCCAAGGGCTCGGGGAGCTCCTGAACACTGAAGCTTTCTTT. V is TRBV3-1 (or the pseudogene TRBV3-2) and J is TRBJ1-1; unclear D gene. The CDR3 is 17 amino acids. Between the trimmed V and J ends, which lost 1 base and 0 bases, there was a span of 15 bases. Germline assignment: CDR1 LGHDT and CDR2 YNNKEL (reference sequence).

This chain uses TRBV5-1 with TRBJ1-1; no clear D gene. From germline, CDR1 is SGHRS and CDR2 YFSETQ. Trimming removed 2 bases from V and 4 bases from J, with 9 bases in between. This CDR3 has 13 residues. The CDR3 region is CASSFWTSTEAFF. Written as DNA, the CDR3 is TGCGCCAGCAGCTTCTGGACGTCCACTGAAGCTTTCTTT. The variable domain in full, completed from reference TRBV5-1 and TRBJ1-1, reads KAGVTQTPRYLIKTRGQQVTLSCSPISGHRSVSWYQQTPGQGLQFLFEYFSETQRNKGNFPGRFSGRQFSNSRSEMNVSTLELGDSALYLCASSFWTSTEAFFGQGTRLTVV.

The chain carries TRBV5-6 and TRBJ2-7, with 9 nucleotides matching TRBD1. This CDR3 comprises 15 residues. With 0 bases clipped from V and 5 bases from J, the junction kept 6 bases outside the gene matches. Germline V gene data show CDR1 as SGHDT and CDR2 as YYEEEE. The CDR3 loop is CASSLVGQGHHEQYF. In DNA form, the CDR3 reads TGTGCCAGCAGCTTGGTGGGACAGGGTCACCACGAGCAGTACTTC.

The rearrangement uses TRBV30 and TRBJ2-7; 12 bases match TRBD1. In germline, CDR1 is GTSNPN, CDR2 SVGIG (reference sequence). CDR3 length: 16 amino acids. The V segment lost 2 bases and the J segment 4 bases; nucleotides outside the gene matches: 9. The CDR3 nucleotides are TGTGCCTGGAGTCAGGGACAGGGGGCCGCTGGTTACGAGCAGTACTTC. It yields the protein CAWSQGQGAAGYEQYF.

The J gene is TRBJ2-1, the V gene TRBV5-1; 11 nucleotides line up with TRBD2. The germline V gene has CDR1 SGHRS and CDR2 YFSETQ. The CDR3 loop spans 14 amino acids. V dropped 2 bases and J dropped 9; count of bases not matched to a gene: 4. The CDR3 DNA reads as TGCGCCAGCAGCTTACTAGCGGGAGAAGGTGAGCAGTTCTTC. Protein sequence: CASSLLAGEGEQFF.

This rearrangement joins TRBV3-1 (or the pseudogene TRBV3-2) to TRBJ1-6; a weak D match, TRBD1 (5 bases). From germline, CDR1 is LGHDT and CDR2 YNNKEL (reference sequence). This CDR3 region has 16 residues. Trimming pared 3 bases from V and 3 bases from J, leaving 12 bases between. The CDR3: CASSQGDRNYNSPLHF. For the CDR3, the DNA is TGTGCCAGCAGCCAGGGGGACCGCAACTATAATTCACCCCTCCACTTT.

This CDR3 reads CASSPVGLAGELFF. For the CDR3, the DNA is TGTGCCAGCTCACCAGTCGGGTTAGCCGGGGAGCTGTTTTTT. The gene calls are TRBV18 and TRBJ2-2, with D uncertain. Trimming stripped 2 bases from V and 6 bases from J, with 10 bases between. The CDR3 runs 14 residues. Germline V gene data show CDR1 as KGHSH and CDR2 as LQKENI.

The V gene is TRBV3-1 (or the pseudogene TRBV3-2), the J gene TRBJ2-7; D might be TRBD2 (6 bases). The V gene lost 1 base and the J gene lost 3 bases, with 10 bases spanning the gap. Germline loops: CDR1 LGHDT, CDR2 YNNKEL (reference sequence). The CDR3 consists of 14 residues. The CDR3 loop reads CASSQGPGDYEQYF. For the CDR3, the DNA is TGTGCCAGCAGCCAAGGTCCGGGGGACTACGAGCAGTACTTC.

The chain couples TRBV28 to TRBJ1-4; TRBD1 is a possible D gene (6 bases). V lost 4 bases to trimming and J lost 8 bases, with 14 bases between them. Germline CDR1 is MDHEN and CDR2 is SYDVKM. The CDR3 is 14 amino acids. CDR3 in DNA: TGTGCCAGCAGTTCAGGGCAGGGGTACGAAAAACTGTTTTTT. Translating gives CASSSGQGYEKLFF.

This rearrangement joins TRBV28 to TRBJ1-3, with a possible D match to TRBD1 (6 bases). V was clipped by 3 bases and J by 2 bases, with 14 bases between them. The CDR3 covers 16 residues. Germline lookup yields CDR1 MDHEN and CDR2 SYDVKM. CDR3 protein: CASSLWTAPTGNTIYF. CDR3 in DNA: TGTGCCAGCAGTTTGTGGACAGCTCCCACTGGAAACACCATATATTTT. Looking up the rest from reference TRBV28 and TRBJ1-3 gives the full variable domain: DVKVTQSSRYLVKRTGEKVFLECVQDMDHENMFWYRQDPGLGLRLIYFSYDVKMKEKGDIPEGYSVSREKKERFSLILESASTNQTSMYLCASSLWTAPTGNTIYFGEGSWLTVV.

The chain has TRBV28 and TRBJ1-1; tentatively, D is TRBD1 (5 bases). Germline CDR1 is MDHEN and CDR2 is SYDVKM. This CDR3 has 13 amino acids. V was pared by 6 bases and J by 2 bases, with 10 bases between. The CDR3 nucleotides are TGTGCCAGCAGCTGGCAGGGTAACACTGAAGCTTTCTTT. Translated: CASSWQGNTEAFF.

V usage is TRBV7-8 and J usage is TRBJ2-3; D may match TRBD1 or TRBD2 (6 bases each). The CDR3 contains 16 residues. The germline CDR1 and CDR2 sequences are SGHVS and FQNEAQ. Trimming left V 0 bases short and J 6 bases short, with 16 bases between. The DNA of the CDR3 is TGTGCCAGCAGCTTAGCGGTAGCGGCGAGGGGGGATACGCAGTATTTT. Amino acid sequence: CASSLAVAARGDTQYF. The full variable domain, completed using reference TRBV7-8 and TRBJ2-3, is GAGVSQSPRYKVAKRGQDVALRCDPISGHVSLFWYQQALGQGPEFLTYFQNEAQLDKSGLPSDRFFAERPEGSVSTLKIQRTQQEDSAVYLCASSLAVAARGDTQYFGPGTRLTVL.

CDR3: CASSLAGGQGANEQYF. For the CDR3, the DNA is TGCGCCAGCAGCTTGGCTGGGGGACAGGGGGCCAACGAGCAGTACTTC. The V call is TRBV5-1, the J call TRBJ2-7, with TRBD1 matching 12 bases. The V and J ends lost 0 bases and 5 bases, in that order; junction bases with no gene match: 6. CDR3 length: 16 amino acids. The germline CDR1 and CDR2 sequences are SGHRS and YFSETQ.

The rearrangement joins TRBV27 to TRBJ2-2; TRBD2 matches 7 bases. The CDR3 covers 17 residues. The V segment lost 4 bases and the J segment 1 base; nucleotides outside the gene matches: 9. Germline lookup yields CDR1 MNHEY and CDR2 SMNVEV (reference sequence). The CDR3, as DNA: TGTGCCAGCAGTTCTTCTAGCGGAGGGATGAACACCGGGGAGCTGTTTTTT. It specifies CASSSSSGGMNTGELFF.

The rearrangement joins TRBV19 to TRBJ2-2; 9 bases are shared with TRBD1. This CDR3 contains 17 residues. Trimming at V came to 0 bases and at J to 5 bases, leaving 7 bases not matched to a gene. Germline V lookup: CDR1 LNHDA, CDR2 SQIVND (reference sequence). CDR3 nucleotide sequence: TGTGCCAGTAGTATAGATCGTAACAGGGGGCCAACCGGGGAGCTGTTTTTT. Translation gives CASSIDRNRGPTGELFF.

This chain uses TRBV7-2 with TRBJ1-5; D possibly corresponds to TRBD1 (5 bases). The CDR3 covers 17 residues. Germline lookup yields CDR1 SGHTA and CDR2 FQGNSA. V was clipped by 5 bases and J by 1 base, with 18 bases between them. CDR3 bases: TGTGCCAGCAGCCCTTGGGGCAGCCTTGGGAGCAATCAGCCCCAGCATTTT. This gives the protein CASSPWGSLGSNQPQHF.

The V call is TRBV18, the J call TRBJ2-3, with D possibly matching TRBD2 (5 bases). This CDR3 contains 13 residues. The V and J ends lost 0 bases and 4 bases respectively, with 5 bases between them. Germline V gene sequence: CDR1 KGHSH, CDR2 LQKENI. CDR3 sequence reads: CASSPPGADTQYF. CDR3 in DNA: TGTGCCAGCTCACCACCGGGAGCAGATACGCAGTATTTT. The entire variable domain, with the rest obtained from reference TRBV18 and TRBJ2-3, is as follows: NAGVMQNPRHLVRRRGQEARLRCSPMKGHSHVYWYRQLPEEGLKFMVYLQKENIIDESGMPKERFSAEFPKEGPSILRIQQVVRGDSAAYFCASSPPGADTQYFGPGTRLTVL.

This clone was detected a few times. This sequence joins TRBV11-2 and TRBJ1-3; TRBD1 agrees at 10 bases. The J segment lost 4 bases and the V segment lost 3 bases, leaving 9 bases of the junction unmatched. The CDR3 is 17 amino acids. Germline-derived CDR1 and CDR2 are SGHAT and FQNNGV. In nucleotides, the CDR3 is TGTGCCAGCAGCTTTAGTTACGGGACAGGGGACGGAAACACCATATATTTT. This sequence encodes CASSFSYGTGDGNTIYF.

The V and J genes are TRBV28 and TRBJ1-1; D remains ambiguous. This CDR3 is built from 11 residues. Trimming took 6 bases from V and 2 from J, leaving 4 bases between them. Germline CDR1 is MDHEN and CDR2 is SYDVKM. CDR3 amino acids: CASRANTEAFF. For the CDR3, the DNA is TGTGCCAGCAGGGCAAACACTGAAGCTTTCTTT.

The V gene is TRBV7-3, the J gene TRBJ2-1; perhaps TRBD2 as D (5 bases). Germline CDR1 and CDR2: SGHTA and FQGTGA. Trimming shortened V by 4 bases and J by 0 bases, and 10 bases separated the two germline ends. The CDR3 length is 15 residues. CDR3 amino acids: CASSSPGFSYNEQFF. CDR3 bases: TGTGCCAGCAGCTCCCCGGGATTCTCCTACAATGAGCAGTTCTTC.